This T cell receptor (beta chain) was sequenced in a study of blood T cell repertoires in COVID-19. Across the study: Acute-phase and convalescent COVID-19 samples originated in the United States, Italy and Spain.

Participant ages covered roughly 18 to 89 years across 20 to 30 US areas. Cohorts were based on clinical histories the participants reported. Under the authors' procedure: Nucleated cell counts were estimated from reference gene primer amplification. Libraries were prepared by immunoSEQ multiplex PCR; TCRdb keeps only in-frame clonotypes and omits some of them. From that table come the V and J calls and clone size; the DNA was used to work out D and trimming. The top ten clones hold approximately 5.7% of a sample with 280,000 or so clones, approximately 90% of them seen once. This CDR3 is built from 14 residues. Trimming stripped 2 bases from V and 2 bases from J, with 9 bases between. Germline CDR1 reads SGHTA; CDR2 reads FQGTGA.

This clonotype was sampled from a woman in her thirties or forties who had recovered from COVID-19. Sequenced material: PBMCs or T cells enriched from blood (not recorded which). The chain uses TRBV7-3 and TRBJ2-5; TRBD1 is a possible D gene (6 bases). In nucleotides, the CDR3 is TGTGCCAGCAGCTTAGGGCAGGGGCAAGAGACCCAGTACTTC. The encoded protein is CASSLGQGQETQYF.